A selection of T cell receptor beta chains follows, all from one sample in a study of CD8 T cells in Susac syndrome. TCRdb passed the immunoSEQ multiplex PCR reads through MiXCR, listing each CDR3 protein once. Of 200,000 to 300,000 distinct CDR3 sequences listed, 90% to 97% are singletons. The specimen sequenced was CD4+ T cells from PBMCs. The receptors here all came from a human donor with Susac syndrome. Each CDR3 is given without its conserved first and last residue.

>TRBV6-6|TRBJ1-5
ASSGPGQGDSSH
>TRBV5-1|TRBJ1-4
ASSQLRDRGEKLF
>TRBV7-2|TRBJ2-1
ASSPRLAGASKF
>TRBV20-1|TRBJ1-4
SASTGVEEKLF
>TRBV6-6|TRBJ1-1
ASSYVGEAF
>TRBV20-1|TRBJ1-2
SASVFAGYGYT
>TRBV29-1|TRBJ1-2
SVESSKGYT
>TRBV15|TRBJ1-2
ATSSPGTNYGYT
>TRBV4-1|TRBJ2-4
ASSETGLIQY
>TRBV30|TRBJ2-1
AWSRLGNEQF
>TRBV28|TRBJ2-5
ASSSQGASSETQY
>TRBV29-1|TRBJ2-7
SVATSGISYEQY
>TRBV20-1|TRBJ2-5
SARAPPSTQTQY
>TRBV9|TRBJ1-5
ASSATGANQPQH
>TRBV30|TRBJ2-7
AESISGRPDEQY
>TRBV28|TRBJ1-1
ASRTPGGFNTEAF
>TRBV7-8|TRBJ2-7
ASSFGSWDYEQY
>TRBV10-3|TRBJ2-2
AIMEAGGPAGELF
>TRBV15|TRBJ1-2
ATSRAPYGYT
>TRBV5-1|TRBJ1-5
ASSLWGDSNQPQH
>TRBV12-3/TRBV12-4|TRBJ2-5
ASSLGLWTAQGTQY
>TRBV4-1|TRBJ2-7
ASSQDQWQPQKQY
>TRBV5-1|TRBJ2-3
ASSLGYSTDTQY
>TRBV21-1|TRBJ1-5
ASSNRRAGNQPQH
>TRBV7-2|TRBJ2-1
ASSLSPRMNEQF
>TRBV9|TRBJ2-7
ASSTLAGYEQY
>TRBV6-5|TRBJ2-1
ASSYSGLAEGHNEQF
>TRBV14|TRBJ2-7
ASSPSGSGEQY
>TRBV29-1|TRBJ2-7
SVKGLRGSYEQY
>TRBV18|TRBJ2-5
ASSPVLQGQGVTQY
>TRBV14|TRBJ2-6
ASSRFSGANVLT
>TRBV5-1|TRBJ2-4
ASSLDARAEKNIQY
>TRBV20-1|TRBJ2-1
SARGPKFGGNEQF
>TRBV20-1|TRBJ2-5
SARDGVGEETQY
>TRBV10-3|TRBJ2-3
AISSTPSDTQY
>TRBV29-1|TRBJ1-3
SVEADRLHSGNTIY
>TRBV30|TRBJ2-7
AWSNGATYEQY
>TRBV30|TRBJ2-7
AWRGQGESYEQY
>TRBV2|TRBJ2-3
ASRRSTDTQY
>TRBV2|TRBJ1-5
ASSEATDLQPQH
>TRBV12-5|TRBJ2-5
ASGLSKETQY
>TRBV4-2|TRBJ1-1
ASSQDLRPDEAF
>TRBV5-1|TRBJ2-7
ASSYRQGAIYEQY
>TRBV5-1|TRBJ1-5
ASRPTEGQPQH
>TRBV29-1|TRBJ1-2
SVSSGQGNFNYGYT
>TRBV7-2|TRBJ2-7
ASSLAPGGPSEQY
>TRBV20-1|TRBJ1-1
SAHVNTEAF
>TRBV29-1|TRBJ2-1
SVEVFNNEQF
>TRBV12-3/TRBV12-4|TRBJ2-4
ASSGNGNIQY
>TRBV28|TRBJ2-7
ASSFLDEQY
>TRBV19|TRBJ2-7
ASSIARTYEQY
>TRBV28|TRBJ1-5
ASRPPQLYSNQPQH
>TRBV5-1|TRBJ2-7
ASRLTGTDPYEQY
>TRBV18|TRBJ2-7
ASSPGRSYEQY